The rows below give T cell receptor beta chains drawn from one sample of a study of shared clonotypes between healthy human individuals. This table comes from immunoSEQ multiplex PCR, and its TCRdb copy is limited to in-frame clones, with some not included. Altogether 2,500,000 or so clones are present, under 95% being singletons, with the ten largest covering approximately 0.36%. Sequences were obtained from naive CD4+ T cells from PBMCs. These receptors came from a man aged 18 to 35 in good health. Some clones in this sample may be carry-over from other donors' samples. Each CDR3 is given with its conserved first and last residue. The D gene is left open where the match is weak. A row's size may be missing; if present it is once, few, many or a size class.

abundance,d_gene,v_gene,len,j_gene,CDR3aa,CDR3nt
-,TRBD2,TRBV7-3,17,TRBJ2-1,CASSLTGRTSSYNEQFF,TGTGCCAGCAGCTTAACGGGGAGGACTAGCTCCTACAATGAGCAGTTCTTC
-,TRBD1,TRBV10-1,16,TRBJ2-3,CASTSPDRAQKDTQYF,TGCGCCAGCACATCACCGGACAGGGCCCAGAAAGATACGCAGTATTTT
-,TRBD2,TRBV4-1,15,TRBJ2-7,CASSQPGLGDYEQYF,TGCGCCAGCAGCCAACCGGGACTAGGGGACTACGAGCAGTACTTC
-,-,TRBV5-1,14,TRBJ2-7,CASSLAARNYEQYF,TGCGCCAGCAGCTTGGCCGCCAGGAACTACGAGCAGTACTTC
-,TRBD1,TRBV6-1,13,TRBJ1-2,CASSETRGQGDQF,TGTGCCAGCAGTGAAACCCGAGGACAGGGGGACCAATTC
few,-,TRBV11-3,18,TRBJ1-1,CASSAPGPATFMNTEAFF,TGTGCCAGCAGCGCCCCCGGCCCGGCAACTTTCATGAACACTGAAGCTTTCTTT
-,TRBD1,TRBV12-5,12,TRBJ1-5,CASARGGQPQHF,TGTGCTAGTGCCAGGGGGGGTCAGCCCCAGCATTTT
-,-,TRBV28,12,TRBJ2-3,CASSPPGGTQYF,TGTGCCAGCAGTCCGCCCGGTGGTACGCAGTATTTT
-,-,TRBV6-1,14,TRBJ2-7,CASSATRFGAEQYF,TGTGCCAGCAGTGCGACACGTTTTGGGGCCGAGCAGTACTTC
-,TRBD1,TRBV4-1,15,TRBJ2-5,CASSRSQGAGETQYF,TGCGCCAGCAGCCGGTCACAGGGGGCGGGGGAGACCCAGTACTTC
-,TRBD2,TRBV9,15,TRBJ2-1,CASSVATSADNEQFF,TGTGCCAGCAGCGTAGCGACTAGCGCCGACAATGAGCAGTTCTTC
-,-,TRBV18,14,TRBJ1-1,CASSPPAVNTEAFF,TGTGCCAGCTCACCCCCAGCTGTGAACACTGAAGCTTTCTTT
-,-,TRBV27,16,TRBJ1-5,CASREGGAAFNQPQHF,TGTGCCAGCAGAGAAGGGGGGGCCGCTTTCAATCAGCCCCAGCATTTT
-,TRBD1,TRBV7-3,13,TRBJ1-1,CASGDRENTEAFF,TGTGCCAGCGGAGACAGGGAGAACACTGAAGCTTTCTTT
-,TRBD1,TRBV28,16,TRBJ1-1,CASSSKPGQGNTEAFF,TGTGCCAGCAGTTCCAAACCGGGACAGGGGAACACTGAAGCTTTCTTT
-,-,TRBV5-5,13,TRBJ2-2,CASAPGGAGELFF,TGTGCCAGCGCCCCAGGGGGGGCCGGGGAGCTGTTTTTT
-,-,TRBV6-1,11,TRBJ1-2,CASSEAKGYTF,TGTGCCAGCAGTGAAGCGAAAGGCTACACCTTC
-,-,TRBV7-9,15,TRBJ2-1,CASRRDASSYNEQFF,TGTGCCAGCAGGCGGGACGCCAGCTCCTACAATGAGCAGTTCTTC
-,-,TRBV18,11,TRBJ2-7,CASSPGGEQYF,TGTGCCAGCTCACCAGGAGGGGAGCAGTACTTC
-,-,TRBV7-9,12,TRBJ2-3,CASTVGTDTQYF,TGTGCCAGCACCGTAGGGACAGATACGCAGTATTTT
-,-,TRBV6-5,13,TRBJ1-1,CASSSQLNTEAFF,TGTGCCAGCAGTTCTCAGCTGAACACTGAAGCTTTCTTT
-,-,TRBV18,17,TRBJ2-1,CASSAGVGLLPGDEQFF,TGTGCCAGCTCGGCTGGAGTCGGCCTGCTGCCAGGTGATGAGCAGTTCTTC
-,-,TRBV11-2,14,TRBJ2-4,CASSLLGVTNIQYF,TGTGCCAGCAGCCTACTGGGGGTAACGAACATTCAGTACTTC
-,-,TRBV2,13,TRBJ1-6,CATLRSYNSPLHF,TGTGCCACCCTTCGCTCCTATAATTCACCCCTCCACTTT
-,-,TRBV2,11,TRBJ2-2,CASSPSGELFF,TGTGCCAGCAGCCCCTCCGGGGAGCTGTTTTTT
-,TRBD1,TRBV7-2,15,TRBJ2-3,CASSGRDRAPDTQYF,TGTGCCAGCAGCGGCCGGGACAGGGCTCCAGATACGCAGTATTTT
once,-,TRBV10-3,14,TRBJ1-3,CAISVRRILDTIYF,TGTGCCATCAGTGTGCGGAGGATTTTGGACACCATATATTTT
-,-,TRBV28,16,TRBJ2-7,CASFTEGGRPSGEQYF,TGTGCCAGTTTCACTGAAGGGGGACGCCCATCGGGCGAGCAGTACTTC
-,-,TRBV10-3,14,TRBJ1-1,CAISLTGPNTEAFF,TGTGCCATCAGCCTGACAGGACCGAACACTGAAGCTTTCTTT
-,-,TRBV7-3,17,TRBJ2-3,CASSLGPHRRSTDTQYF,TGTGCCAGCAGCTTAGGACCCCACCGGCGGTCCACAGATACGCAGTATTTT
-,TRBD1,TRBV6-1,15,TRBJ2-7,CASSLGQGLSYEQYF,TGTGCCAGCAGTCTGGGACAGGGGCTCTCCTACGAGCAGTACTTC
once,TRBD2,TRBV12-5,15,TRBJ2-1,CASGLVGLPYNEQFF,TGTGCTAGTGGTTTGGTGGGACTACCTTACAATGAGCAGTTCTTC
-,TRBD1,TRBV28,17,TRBJ1-1,CASSFLGTGNLNTEAFF,TGTGCCAGCAGTTTTTTAGGGACAGGGAACTTGAACACTGAAGCTTTCTTT
-,TRBD1,TRBV11-1,14,TRBJ2-1,CASSLDDRGNEQFF,TGTGCCAGCAGCTTAGACGACAGGGGAAATGAGCAGTTCTTC
-,TRBD1,TRBV7-8,18,TRBJ2-7,CASSFGFTGTGGSYEQYF,TGTGCCAGCAGCTTCGGTTTTACCGGGACAGGGGGCAGTTACGAGCAGTACTTC
-,TRBD2,TRBV9,16,TRBJ2-7,CASSVVASGATYEQYF,TGTGCCAGCAGCGTAGTTGCTAGCGGGGCTACCTACGAGCAGTACTTC
-,-,TRBV5-4,17,TRBJ2-1,CASSLGGVLSSYNEQFF,TGTGCCAGCAGCTTGGGAGGGGTTCTGTCCTCCTACAATGAGCAGTTCTTC
-,TRBD1,TRBV28,14,TRBJ2-5,CASSERTGSETQYF,TGTGCCAGCAGTGAGAGGACAGGGTCTGAGACCCAGTACTTC
-,-,TRBV7-9,15,TRBJ1-1,CASSLASSMNTEAFF,TGTGCCAGCAGCTTAGCGTCGTCCATGAACACTGAAGCTTTCTTT
-,-,TRBV18,13,TRBJ2-3,CASGAPSTDTQYF,TGTGCCAGCGGGGCCCCCAGCACAGATACGCAGTATTTT
-,TRBD1,TRBV19,15,TRBJ1-6,CASSETGTGNSPLHF,TGTGCCAGTAGTGAGACCGGGACAGGCAATTCACCCCTCCACTTT